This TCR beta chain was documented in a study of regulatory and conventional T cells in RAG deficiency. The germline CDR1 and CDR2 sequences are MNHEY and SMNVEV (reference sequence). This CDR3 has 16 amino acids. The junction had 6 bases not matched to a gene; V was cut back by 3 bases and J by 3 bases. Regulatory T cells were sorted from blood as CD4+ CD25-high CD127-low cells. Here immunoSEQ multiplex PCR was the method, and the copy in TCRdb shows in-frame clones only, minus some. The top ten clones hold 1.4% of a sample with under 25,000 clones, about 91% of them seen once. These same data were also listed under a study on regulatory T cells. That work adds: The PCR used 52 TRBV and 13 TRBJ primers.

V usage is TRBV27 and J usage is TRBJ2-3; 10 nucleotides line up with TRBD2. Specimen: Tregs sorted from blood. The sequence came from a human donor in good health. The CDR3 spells CASSFIAGGRTDTQYF. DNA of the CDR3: TGTGCCAGCAGTTTCATAGCGGGAGGTCGGACAGATACGCAGTATTTT.